This TCR beta chain was sequenced during a study of T cells in narcolepsy. Study-level points and caveats: Reportedly, autoreactive clonotypes were serially detected in patients' blood but not controls'.

The germline V gene has CDR1 MDHEN and CDR2 SYDVKM. CDR3 length: 14 residues. The V segment lost 5 bases and the J segment 9 bases; nucleotides outside the gene matches: 10. The protocol was immunoSEQ multiplex PCR, while the TCRdb copy is restricted to in-frame clones and leaves out a portion. The sample consists of about 34,000 clones, around 86% of them appearing once. Comment on this clone: Antigen: not known.

The clonotype comes from a human donor with narcolepsy. The rearrangement joins TRBV28 to TRBJ2-4; 7 nucleotides align to TRBD1. The sequenced sample consisted of CD45RA- memory CD4+ T cells from PBMCs. The CDR3 DNA sequence: TGTGCCAGCAGTGAAGGGGGCGCCGGCAGCATTCAGTACTTC. The encoded protein is CASSEGGAGSIQYF.